The clone carrying this T cell receptor (beta chain) was seen a single time. What it recognizes is unknown. This sample is part of a study of CD8 T cells in Susac syndrome. Study findings and constraints: The study recognized that the number of individuals in its TCR sequencing and HLA analysis was relatively small.

Germline lookup yields CDR1 LGHDT and CDR2 YNNKEL (reference sequence). Trimming cost V 4 bases and J 2 bases; bases outside gene matches: 3. The CDR3 consists of 14 residues. Reverse transcription of about 0.45 to 1 ug RNA was performed with random hexamers. The CDR3 of TCR beta was amplified by immunoSEQ multiplex PCR across 54 Vbeta and 13 Jbeta. TCRdb analysed the immunoSEQ multiplex PCR reads with MiXCR anew, one entry per CDR3 protein. Among roughly 200,000 distinct CDR3 sequences, 95% were seen once, and the ten largest hold approximately 0.1%. TCR beta was sequenced from blood CD8+ and CD4+ T cells. The patients serving as multiple sclerosis controls were treatment-naive. They had stable or active relapsing-remitting disease and fulfilled revised McDonald criteria.

This clonotype was obtained from a human donor with multiple sclerosis. The J gene is TRBJ2-5, the V gene TRBV3-1, with 8 bases lining up with TRBD1. Sequenced material: CD4+ T cells from PBMCs. CDR3: CASSLRTGQETQYF. CDR3 sequence (DNA): TGTGCCAGCAGCCTTCGGACAGGGCAAGAGACCCAGTACTTC.